One and the same sample provided the 2 T cell receptor beta chains below, sequenced in a study of tumor-infiltrating lymphocytes in primary liver carcinoma. Using a constant-region primer together with ProtoScript II reverse transcriptase, TCR beta cDNA was made from about 490 ng of total RNA. Investigators got TCR beta libraries out of three nested multiplex PCR rounds, done with slightly modified ARM-PCR. A C-beta reverse primer and TRBV1-TRBV30 forward primers served in each of the first two PCR rounds, at 9 to 11 cycles apiece. From the multiplex PCR reads, TCRdb called clonotypes with MiXCR, one entry per CDR3 protein. The table lists under 90,000 distinct CDR3 sequences, 65% to 80% of them singletons. Co-extraction of both nucleic acids (RNA and DNA) used roughly 18-32 mg of unsorted bulk tissue. Sequenced material: liver tumor tissue from sampling region 1. Subset here: tumor region T1, superior pole. The source is a middle-aged man with primary liver carcinoma and hepatitis B virus infection.

This clonotype occurred many times. The V and J genes are TRBV10-3 and TRBJ2-3, with unresolved D. Germline-derived CDR1 and CDR2 are ENHRY and SYGVKD. The ends were cut back, 8 bases at V and 3 bases at J, with 12 bases in the middle. The CDR3 has 13 residues. The CDR3 bases are TGTGCCATCGGGAACCCCGGGACAGATACGCAGTATTTT. Residues: CAIGNPGTDTQYF.

This clonotype appeared a few times. Being one base from a much bigger clone, this may be a read error. The chain links TRBV5-5 to TRBJ2-3, with D perhaps TRBD1 (6 bases). The length of the CDR3 is 15 residues. The V end was cut by 3 bases, the J end by 4 bases, with 15 bases between. Germline V gene sequence: CDR1 SGHKS, CDR2 YYEKEE (reference sequence). DNA of the CDR3: TGTGCCAGCAGCTATCTGGACAGAAGCGCAGATACGCAGTATTTT. The encoded protein is CASSYLDRSADTQYF.